A single sample gave rise to the 13 T cell receptor beta chains below, sequenced in a study of T cell responses to AZD1222 COVID-19 vaccine. Assay: immunoSEQ multiplex PCR; the TCRdb copy retains only in-frame clones and omits some. The sample has around 89,000 clones, approximately 84% seen once. The specimen was peripheral blood, collected on day 0 of AZD1222 vaccination. Receptor source: an adult in good health.

The chain couples TRBV27 to TRBJ2-1; 13 bases agree with TRBD2. The CDR3 contains 14 residues. V shed 4 bases, J shed 6 bases, and the junction held 0 bases outside the gene matches. CDR1 is MNHEY, CDR2 SMNVEV, per germline (reference sequence). Here the CDR3 DNA reads TGTGCCAGCAGTTGGACTAGCGGGGGCAATGAGCAGTTCTTC. Translation gives CASSWTSGGNEQFF.

The V gene is TRBV30, the J gene TRBJ1-6; 8 bases are shared with TRBD1. The CDR3 loop spans 16 amino acids. The germline V gene encodes CDR1 GTSNPN and CDR2 SVGIG (reference sequence). Trimming at V came to 3 bases and at J to 0 bases, leaving 4 bases not matched to a gene. The CDR3 coding sequence is TGTGCCTGGAGATACAGGGGGAGCTCCTATAATTCACCCCTCCACTTT. Encoded protein: CAWRYRGSSYNSPLHF.

The chain has TRBV11-3 and TRBJ2-1, with a possible D match to TRBD2 (6 bases). CDR3 length: 15 amino acids. Trimming removed 1 base at V and 6 bases at J, with 13 bases between. Germline CDR1 reads SGHNT; CDR2 reads YENEEA. The DNA of the CDR3 is TGTGCCAGCAGCTTAGGAACGGCGGGAAGCAATGAGCAGTTCTTC. Its translation: CASSLGTAGSNEQFF.

The chain links TRBV19 to TRBJ1-2; TRBD1 matches 10 bases. Per germline, CDR1 LNHDA and CDR2 SQIVND (reference sequence). The CDR3 length is 17 residues. Trimming removed 3 bases from V and 3 bases from J; junction bases left unmatched: 10. The CDR3 loop is CASSIGQGELPYYGYTF. CDR3 sequence (DNA): TGTGCCAGTAGTATTGGACAGGGGGAGCTTCCGTACTATGGCTACACCTTC.

The rearrangement joins TRBV7-9 to TRBJ1-4; no definite D call. In germline, CDR1 is SEHNR, CDR2 FQNEAQ (reference sequence). Trimming shortened V by 3 bases and J by 8 bases, and 4 bases separated the two germline ends. This CDR3 region has 11 residues. The CDR3 sequence is CASSFMEKLFF. The CDR3 nucleotides read TGTGCCAGCAGCTTTATGGAAAAACTGTTTTTT.

The V and J genes are TRBV28 and TRBJ2-7, with TRBD2 identical over 8 bases. From germline, CDR1 is MDHEN and CDR2 SYDVKM. CDR3 length: 15 amino acids. Trimming cost V 4 bases and J 6 bases; bases outside gene matches: 11. The DNA of the CDR3 is TGTGCCAGCAGTTACCAGGGACTAGGACTTTCCGAGCAGTACTTC. This encodes CASSYQGLGLSEQYF.

The CDR3 is CASSSWTGTPEQYF. DNA of the CDR3: TGTGCCAGCAGTTCCTGGACAGGCACCCCCGAGCAGTACTTC. The V call is TRBV27, the J call TRBJ2-7, with TRBD1 matching over 7 bases. The germline gives CDR1 MNHEY, CDR2 SMNVEV (reference sequence). The CDR3 is made up of 14 amino acids. V lost 4 bases and J lost 6; bases outside the gene matches: 9.

The CDR3 DNA reads TGTGCCAGCAGTTTGGGACGCGCCCGAACCGTCGAGCAGTTCTTC. Translation: CASSLGRARTVEQFF. This rearrangement joins TRBV3-1 (or the pseudogene TRBV3-2) to TRBJ2-1, with D possibly being TRBD1 or TRBD2 (5 bases each). The ends were cut back, 6 bases at V and 10 bases at J, with 22 bases in the middle. The CDR3 extends over 15 amino acids. Looked up from germline, CDR1 is LGHDT and CDR2 is YNNKEL (reference sequence).

This chain joins TRBV29-1 and TRBJ2-5; D is unresolved. This CDR3 comprises 11 residues. Trimming removed 4 bases from V and 4 bases from J, with 7 bases in between. CDR1 is SQVTM, CDR2 ANQGSEA, per germline. The CDR3 region is CSVGEPETQYF. The CDR3 coding sequence is TGCAGCGTTGGTGAACCAGAGACCCAGTACTTC.

The CDR3 nucleotides are TGTGCCAGCAGTTATATAGGGGAAGCTTTCTTT. Its protein product is CASSYIGEAFF. The chain has TRBV12-3 or TRBV12-4 and TRBJ1-1; D gene ambiguous. V shed 4 bases and J shed 8 bases, with 8 bases lying between them. CDR3 length: 11 amino acids.

The chain recombines TRBV18 with TRBJ1-1; TRBD1 aligns across 8 bases. With V trimmed by 2 bases and J by 10 bases, 9 bases remained unmatched. Per the germline V gene, CDR1 is KGHSH and CDR2 is LQKENI. CDR3 length equals 14 residues. The CDR3 DNA reads as TGTGCCAGCTCACCAAAACAGGGGGAAAGCCGAGCTTTCTTT. Protein sequence: CASSPKQGESRAFF.

The J gene is TRBJ2-5, the V gene TRBV12-3 or TRBV12-4; perhaps TRBD1 as D (6 bases). The CDR3 totals 11 residues. Trimming cost V 6 bases and J 5 bases, with 7 bases left between them. CDR3 amino acids: CASSRGETQYF. CDR3 sequence (DNA): TGTGCCAGCAGCAGGGGCGAGACCCAGTACTTC.

The V call is TRBV19, the J call TRBJ1-1, with D perhaps matching TRBD1 (5 bases). V lost 3 bases and J lost 5, with 16 bases in between. CDR1 and CDR2 (germline): LNHDA, SQIVND (reference sequence). CDR3 length equals 15 residues. CDR3 sequence: CASSISGRGGTEAFF. The DNA for the CDR3 is TGTGCCAGTAGTATCTCCGGTCGTGGGGGAACTGAAGCTTTCTTT. The complete variable domain, with remaining parts taken from reference TRBV19 and TRBJ1-1, reads DGGITQSPKYLFRKEGQNVTLSCEQNLNHDAMYWYRQDPGQGLRLIYYSQIVNDFQKGDIAEGYSVSREKKESFPLTVTSAQKNPTAFYLCASSISGRGGTEAFFGQGTRLTVV.